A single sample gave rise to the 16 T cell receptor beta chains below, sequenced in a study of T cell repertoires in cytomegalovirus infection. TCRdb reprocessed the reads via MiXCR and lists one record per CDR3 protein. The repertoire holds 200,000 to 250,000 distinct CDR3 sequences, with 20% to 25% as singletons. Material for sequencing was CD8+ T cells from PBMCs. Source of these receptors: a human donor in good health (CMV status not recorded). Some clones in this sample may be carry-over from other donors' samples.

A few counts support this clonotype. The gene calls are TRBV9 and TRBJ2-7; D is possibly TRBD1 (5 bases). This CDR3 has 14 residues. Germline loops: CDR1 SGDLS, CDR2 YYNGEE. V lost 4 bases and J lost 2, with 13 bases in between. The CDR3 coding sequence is TGTGCCAGCAGCCCATACGGACACCCCTACGAGCAGTACTTC. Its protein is CASSPYGHPYEQYF. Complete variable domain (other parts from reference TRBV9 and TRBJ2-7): DSGVTQTPKHLITATGQRVTLRCSPRSGDLSVYWYQQSLDQGLQFLIQYYNGEERAKGNILERFSAQQFPDLHSELNLSSLELGDSALYFCASSPYGHPYEQYFGPGTRLTVT.

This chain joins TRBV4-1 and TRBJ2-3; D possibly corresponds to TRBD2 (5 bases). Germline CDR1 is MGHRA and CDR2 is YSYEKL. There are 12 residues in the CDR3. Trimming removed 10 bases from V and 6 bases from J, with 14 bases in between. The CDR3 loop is CATRDLADTQYF. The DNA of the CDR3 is TGCGCCACCCGAGACTTAGCGGATACGCAGTATTTT.

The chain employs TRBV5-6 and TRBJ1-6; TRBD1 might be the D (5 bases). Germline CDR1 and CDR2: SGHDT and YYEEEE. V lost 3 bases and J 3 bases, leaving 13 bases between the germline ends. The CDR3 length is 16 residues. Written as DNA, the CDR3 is TGTGCCAGCAGCTCCTCCGGGACCTTCTATAATTCACCCCTCCACTTT. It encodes CASSSSGTFYNSPLHF.

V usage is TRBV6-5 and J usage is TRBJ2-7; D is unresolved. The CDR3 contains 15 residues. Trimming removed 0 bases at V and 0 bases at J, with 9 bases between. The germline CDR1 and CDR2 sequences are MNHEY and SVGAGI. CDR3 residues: CASSYSGFSSYEQYF. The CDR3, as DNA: TGTGCCAGCAGTTACTCAGGGTTTAGCTCCTACGAGCAGTACTTC.

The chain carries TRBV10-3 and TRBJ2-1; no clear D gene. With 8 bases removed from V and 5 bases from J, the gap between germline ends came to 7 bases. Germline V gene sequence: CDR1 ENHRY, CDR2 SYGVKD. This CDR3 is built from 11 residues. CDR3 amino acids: CAIGLNNEQFF. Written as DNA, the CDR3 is TGTGCCATCGGTCTAAACAATGAGCAGTTCTTC.

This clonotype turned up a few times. The CDR3 reads CASSENRERNIQYF. Written as DNA, the CDR3 is TGTGCCAGCAGTGAGAACAGGGAGAGGAACATTCAGTACTTC. The rearrangement joins TRBV2 to TRBJ2-4, with D maybe TRBD1 (6 bases). Trimming removed 3 bases at V and 7 bases at J, with 13 bases between. Germline V gene data show CDR1 as SNHLY and CDR2 as FYNNEI. CDR3 length equals 14 residues.

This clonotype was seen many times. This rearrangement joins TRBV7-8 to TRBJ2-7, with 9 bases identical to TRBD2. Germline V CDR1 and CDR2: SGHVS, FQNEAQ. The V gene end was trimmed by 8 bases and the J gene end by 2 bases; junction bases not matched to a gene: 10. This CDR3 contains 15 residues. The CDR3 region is CASRSGASGTYEQYF. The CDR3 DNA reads TGTGCCAGCCGATCTGGGGCTAGCGGGACCTACGAGCAGTACTTC.

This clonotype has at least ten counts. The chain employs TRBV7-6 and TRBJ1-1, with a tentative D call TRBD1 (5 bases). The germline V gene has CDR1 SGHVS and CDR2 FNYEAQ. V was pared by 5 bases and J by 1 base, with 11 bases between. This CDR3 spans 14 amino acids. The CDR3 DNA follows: TGTGCCAGCAGCCAGGACAACGCGAACACTGAAGCTTTCTTT. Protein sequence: CASSQDNANTEAFF.

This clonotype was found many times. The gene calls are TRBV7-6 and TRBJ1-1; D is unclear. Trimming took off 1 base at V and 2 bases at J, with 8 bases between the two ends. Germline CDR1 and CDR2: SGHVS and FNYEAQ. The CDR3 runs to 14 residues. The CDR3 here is CASSLGGVNTEAFF. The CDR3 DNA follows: TGTGCCAGCAGCTTAGGCGGGGTAAACACTGAAGCTTTCTTT.

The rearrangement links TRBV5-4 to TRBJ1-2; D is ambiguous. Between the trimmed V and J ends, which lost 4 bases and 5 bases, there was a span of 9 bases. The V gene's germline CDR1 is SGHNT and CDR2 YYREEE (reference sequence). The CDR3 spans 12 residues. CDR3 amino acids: CASSGLSYGYTF. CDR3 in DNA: TGTGCCAGCAGCGGCTTGAGTTATGGCTACACCTTC.

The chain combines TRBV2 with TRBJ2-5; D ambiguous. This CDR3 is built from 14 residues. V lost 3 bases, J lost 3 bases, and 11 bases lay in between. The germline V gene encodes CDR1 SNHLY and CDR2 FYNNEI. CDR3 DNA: TGTGCCAGCAGTGAGTCCGACCCCAAAGAGACCCAGTACTTC. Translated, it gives CASSESDPKETQYF.

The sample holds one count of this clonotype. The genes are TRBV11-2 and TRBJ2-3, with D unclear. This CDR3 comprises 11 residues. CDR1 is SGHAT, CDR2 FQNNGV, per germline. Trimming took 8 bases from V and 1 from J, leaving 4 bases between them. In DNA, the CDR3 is TGTGCCAGCTTCGGCACAGATACGCAGTATTTT. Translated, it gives CASFGTDTQYF.

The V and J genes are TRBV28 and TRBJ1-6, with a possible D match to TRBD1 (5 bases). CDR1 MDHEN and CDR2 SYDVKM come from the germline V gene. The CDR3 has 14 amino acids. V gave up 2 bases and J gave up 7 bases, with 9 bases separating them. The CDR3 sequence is CASSLAAGNSPLHF. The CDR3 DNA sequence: TGTGCCAGCAGTTTAGCGGCAGGGAATTCACCCCTCCACTTT.

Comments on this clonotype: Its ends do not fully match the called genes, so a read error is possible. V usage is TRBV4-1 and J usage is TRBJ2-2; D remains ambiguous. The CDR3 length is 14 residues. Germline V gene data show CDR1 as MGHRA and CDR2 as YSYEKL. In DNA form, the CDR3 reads TGCGCCGGCAGCCAAGATCTGTACGCCGGGGAGCTGTTTTTT. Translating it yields CAGSQDLYAGELFF.

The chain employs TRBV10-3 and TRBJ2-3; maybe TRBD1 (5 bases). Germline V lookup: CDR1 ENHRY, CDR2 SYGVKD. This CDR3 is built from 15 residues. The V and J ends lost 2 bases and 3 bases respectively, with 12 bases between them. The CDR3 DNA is TGTGCCATCAGTGAGACCTGGCAGGGTACAGATACGCAGTATTTT. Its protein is CAISETWQGTDTQYF.

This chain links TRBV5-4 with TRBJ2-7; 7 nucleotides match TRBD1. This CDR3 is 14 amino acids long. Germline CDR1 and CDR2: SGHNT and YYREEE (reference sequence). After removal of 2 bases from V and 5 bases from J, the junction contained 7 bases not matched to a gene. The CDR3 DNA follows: TGTGCCAGCAGCTTAGGGGGCCTCGAGAACGAGCAGTACTTC. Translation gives CASSLGGLENEQYF.